The 9 T cell receptor beta chains presented below share a single source sample, sequenced in a study of CD8+ T cells in alopecia areata. Extraction of RNA preceded its reverse transcription into cDNA, which served as the sequencing template. Sequenced by immunoSEQ multiplex PCR; TCRdb stores in-frame clones only, minus some. Counted here are over 200,000 clones, 57% occurring once; the ten biggest clones make up 0.4% to 0.55%. The sequencing used CD4+ T cells sorted from blood, collected at week 0. The receptors come from a human donor with alopecia areata.

The chain is built from TRBV30 and TRBJ1-2; 7 bases line up with TRBD1. The CDR3 is 13 amino acids. Losses at the gene ends were 5 bases for V and 8 bases for J; bases not matched to a gene: 11. Per the germline V gene, CDR1 is GTSNPN and CDR2 is SVGIG (reference sequence). CDR3 sequence reads: CAWVPEGARGYTF. The CDR3, as DNA: TGTGCCTGGGTCCCAGAGGGGGCGCGAGGCTACACCTTC.

This clone was picked up a small number of times. Here the CDR3 reads CASSLVGGAYGYGYTF. The CDR3 nucleotides read TGTGCCAGCAGTTTAGTAGGGGGCGCATACGGCTATGGCTACACCTTC. The chain carries TRBV28 and TRBJ1-2, with 7 bases matching TRBD1. This CDR3 is 16 amino acids long. Trimming took 2 bases from V and 4 from J; bases not matched to a gene: 10. CDR1 and CDR2 (germline): MDHEN, SYDVKM.

V and J are TRBV18 and TRBJ1-6; D possibly corresponds to TRBD1 (5 bases). The V and J ends lost 1 base and 0 bases respectively, with 13 bases between them. Germline lookup yields CDR1 KGHSH and CDR2 LQKENI. The CDR3 is made up of 18 amino acids. CDR3 DNA: TGTGCCAGCTCACCACTTGGGACGGCCAGCTCCTATAATTCACCCCTCCACTTT. It is translated as CASSPLGTASSYNSPLHF.

The chain carries TRBV9 and TRBJ2-3; possibly TRBD1 or TRBD2 for D (5 bases each). The CDR3 length is 16 residues. CDR1 and CDR2 (germline): SGDLS, YYNGEE. The ends were cut back, 0 bases at V and 2 bases at J, with 13 bases in the middle. Here the CDR3 DNA reads TGTGCCAGCAGCGTAGGGGGACGCAGGGTCACAGATACGCAGTATTTT. Translated: CASSVGGRRVTDTQYF.

V gene TRBV6-5 combines with J gene TRBJ1-5, with 8 bases identical to TRBD1. There are 15 residues in the CDR3. V was pared by 5 bases and J by 9 bases, with 12 bases of the junction left unmatched. Germline CDR1 reads MNHEY; CDR2 reads SVGAGI. The CDR3 bases are TGTGCCAGCAGTCCCTCCGGGACAGGAGAGGGGCCCCAGCATTTT. Translation: CASSPSGTGEGPQHF.

This chain joins TRBV29-1 and TRBJ1-1; D remains ambiguous. Germline CDR1 and CDR2: SQVTM and ANQGSEA. V was trimmed by 4 bases and J by 3 bases, leaving 15 bases between them. The CDR3 consists of 14 residues. DNA for the CDR3: TGCAGCGTTGGTAGCGTTTTGCGTGACACTGAAGCTTTCTTT. It codes for CSVGSVLRDTEAFF.

CDR3 protein: CASSLAPRGNTEAFF. The DNA for the CDR3 is TGCGCCAGCAGCTTGGCCCCTAGGGGTAACACTGAAGCTTTCTTT. The chain is built from TRBV5-1 and TRBJ1-1, with D tentatively TRBD1 (5 bases). The germline V and J ends were trimmed by 0 bases and 2 bases, with 11 bases remaining between them. From germline, CDR1 is SGHRS and CDR2 YFSETQ. The CDR3 covers 15 residues.

This clone was counted once. The gene calls are TRBV29-1 and TRBJ1-2; TRBD1 is a possible D gene (5 bases). This CDR3 has 13 amino acids. Trimming cost V 3 bases and J 2 bases, with 10 bases left between them. In germline, CDR1 is SQVTM, CDR2 ANQGSEA. CDR3 DNA sequence: TGCAGCGTTGATGGCGAGGGGAACTATGGCTACACCTTC. This sequence encodes CSVDGEGNYGYTF. Full variable domain (missing parts from reference TRBV29-1 and TRBJ1-2): SAVISQKPSRDICQRGTSLTIQCQVDSQVTMMFWYRQQPGQSLTLIATANQGSEATYESGFVIDKFPISRPNLTFSTLTVSNMSPEDSSIYLCSVDGEGNYGYTFGSGTRLTVV.

The V gene is TRBV2, the J gene TRBJ2-7; 7 bases are a match to TRBD1. V shed 6 bases, J shed 5 bases, and the junction held 4 bases outside the gene matches. Per the germline V gene, CDR1 is SNHLY and CDR2 is FYNNEI. CDR3 length: 12 amino acids. The CDR3 nucleotides are TGTGCCAGCAGCTCACAGGGGCACGAGCAGTACTTC. Protein sequence: CASSSQGHEQYF.